One sample yielded the 6 T cell receptor beta chains listed below, sequenced in a study of blood T cell repertoires in COVID-19. Assay used: immunoSEQ multiplex PCR; TCRdb lists only in-frame clones, some missing. The table records about 230,000 clones, 80% to 90% of them present only once. Sequencing input: peripheral blood. These receptors all stem from a man in his forties or fifties with acute or convalescent COVID-19.

Comment on this clone: Other DNA sequences from this sample encode an identical CDR3 as well. This chain joins TRBV5-4 and TRBJ1-6, with 9 bases fitting TRBD1. The CDR3 is 14 amino acids. The germline CDR1 and CDR2 sequences are SGHNT and YYREEE (reference sequence). The V gene end was trimmed by 0 bases and the J gene end by 8 bases; junction bases not matched to a gene: 0. The CDR3 protein is CASSLGQGDSPLHF. As DNA, the CDR3 is TGTGCCAGCAGCTTGGGACAGGGGGATTCACCCCTCCACTTT. Using reference TRBV5-4 and TRBJ1-6 for the parts outside the CDR3, the full variable domain is ETGVTQSPTHLIKTRGQQVTLRCSSQSGHNTVSWYQQALGQGPQFIFQYYREEENGRGNFPPRFSGLQFPNYSSELNVNALELDDSALYLCASSLGQGDSPLHFGNGTRLTVT.

This sequence joins TRBV10-2 and TRBJ1-5; D is uncertain. Germline V gene lookup returns CDR1 WSHSY and CDR2 SAAADI. The CDR3 is 15 residues long. The ends were cut back, 0 bases at V and 4 bases at J, with 10 bases in the middle. This chain's CDR3 is CASSESSQVNQPQHF. Here the CDR3 DNA reads TGCGCCAGCAGTGAGTCGAGTCAGGTAAATCAGCCCCAGCATTTT.

The chain has TRBV7-6 and TRBJ2-1; D gene unclear. V lost 5 bases and J 7 bases, leaving 6 bases between the germline ends. The CDR3 has 11 residues. Germline CDR1 SGHVS, CDR2 FNYEAQ. The CDR3 DNA sequence: TGTGCCAGCAGCCAGACTAATGAGCAGTTCTTC. Translating gives CASSQTNEQFF.

This clone appeared once. The V call is TRBV4-1, the J call TRBJ1-1; D is uncertain. The CDR3 spans 15 residues. Trimming removed 1 base at V and 1 base at J, with 10 bases between. The germline gives CDR1 MGHRA, CDR2 YSYEKL. This CDR3 is CASSQGRGGNTEAFF. CDR3 sequence (DNA): TGCGCCAGCAGCCAAGGCCGGGGAGGGAACACTGAAGCTTTCTTT.

CDR3 amino acids: CASSSGLTEAFF. For the CDR3, the DNA is TGTGCCAGCAGTTCGGGTTTGACTGAAGCTTTCTTT. The V gene is TRBV12-3 or TRBV12-4, the J gene TRBJ1-1; D not certain. The CDR3 has 12 residues. The V gene lost 4 bases and the J gene lost 5 bases, with 8 bases spanning the gap.

The rearrangement joins TRBV10-2 to TRBJ2-2, with TRBD1 matching 10 bases. Germline-derived CDR1 and CDR2 are WSHSY and SAAADI. Trimming removed 0 bases from V and 10 bases from J; junction bases left unmatched: 14. The CDR3 has 18 amino acids. The DNA of the CDR3 is TGCGCCAGCAGTGAGTCCCCTTTAGGGACAGGGGTTTATGTGGAGCTGTTTTTT. Translated: CASSESPLGTGVYVELFF.